The subject of this entry is one TCR beta chain. Its target is unknown. Generated by immunoSEQ multiplex PCR, the TCRdb table keeps only in-frame clones and is missing some. This table holds about 420,000 clones, approximately 87% found once. Treatment here: roughly 19 received Ad26.COV2.S at low or high dose, single or two shots; about 5 received placebo; per-sample allocation not given. The investigators took samples on day 63 after the first vaccine or placebo injection. Donation came from an adult in Boston who was aged 18-55 years. V was pared by 1 base and J by 6 bases, with 9 bases of the junction left unmatched. The V gene's germline CDR1 is MNHNS and CDR2 SASEGT. This CDR3 has 16 residues. The data are from a study of Ad26.COV2.S vaccination and SARS-CoV-2 variants. Study as a whole: COV1001, an Ad26.COV2.S trial, supplied this vaccine-arm donor.

Study-wide results and caveats: TCR breadth and depth estimates may have understated total T cell responses. Among vaccine recipients, spike-specific TCR breadth exceeded that of placebo recipients.

Here the sequenced sample was peripheral blood, taken in a trial of Ad26.COV2.S vaccine versus placebo. The chain combines TRBV6-1 with TRBJ2-3; 8 bases align to TRBD1. The receptor comes from a person between 18 and 60 years old who received the Ad26.COV2.S COVID-19 vaccine or a placebo. CDR3 DNA: TGTGCCAGCAGTGAAGTAGGACAGGGCGGCTGGGATACGCAGTATTTT. This codes for CASSEVGQGGWDTQYF.